These 15 T cell receptor beta chains were all obtained from the same sample, sequenced in a study of T cell responses to AZD1222 COVID-19 vaccine. TCRdb keeps only in-frame clones here, not all; method: immunoSEQ multiplex PCR. The top ten hold roughly 8.4% of the sample, which has roughly 120,000 clones, over 85% seen once. The source was peripheral blood, collected on day 0 of AZD1222 vaccination. All receptors derive from an adult in good health.

This chain uses TRBV6-1 with TRBJ2-1, with TRBD2 as a possible D gene (5 bases). The CDR3 covers 15 residues. CDR1 MNHNS and CDR2 SASEGT come from the germline V gene. The V end lost 5 bases, the J end lost 0 bases, and 11 bases lay between the germline ends. The CDR3 reads CASSLGSVSYNEQFF. Here the CDR3 DNA reads TGTGCCAGCAGTCTTGGTAGCGTCTCCTACAATGAGCAGTTCTTC.

V gene TRBV19 combines with J gene TRBJ1-3; possible D gene TRBD1, 5 bases. V gave up 8 bases and J gave up 0 bases, with 8 bases separating them. This CDR3 region has 13 residues. Germline CDR1 is LNHDA and CDR2 is SQIVND (reference sequence). CDR3 loop: CASRQTSGNTIYF. CDR3 nucleotide sequence: TGTGCCAGTCGACAGACCTCTGGAAACACCATATATTTT.

The chain employs TRBV14 and TRBJ2-2, with 11 positions matching TRBD2. This CDR3 region has 17 residues. V shed 1 base, J shed 4 bases, and the junction held 5 bases outside the gene matches. Germline CDR1 SGHDN, CDR2 FVKESK. CDR3 loop: CASSQASLAGGTGELFF. CDR3 bases: TGTGCCAGCAGCCAAGCATCCCTAGCGGGGGGCACCGGGGAGCTGTTTTTT.

J is TRBJ2-7 and V is TRBV28; 8 nucleotides line up with TRBD2. V was clipped by 2 bases and J by 6 bases; unmatched bases: 9. This CDR3 region has 15 residues. Germline CDR1 and CDR2: MDHEN and SYDVKM. Here the CDR3 reads CASSLRGTSDGEQYF. The CDR3 DNA follows: TGTGCCAGCAGTTTAAGGGGGACTAGTGACGGCGAGCAGTACTTC.

J is TRBJ1-2 and V is TRBV5-6; the D gene is possibly TRBD1 (6 bases). The CDR3 runs 13 residues. Between the trimmed V and J ends, which lost 6 bases and 7 bases, there was a span of 16 bases. The germline gives CDR1 SGHDT, CDR2 YYEEEE. CDR3 sequence: CASILRGARGYTF. The CDR3 region has the DNA TGTGCCAGCATTTTACGGGGGGCGCGTGGCTACACCTTC. The variable domain in full, completed from reference TRBV5-6 and TRBJ1-2, reads DAGVTQSPTHLIKTRGQQVTLRCSPKSGHDTVSWYQQALGQGPQFIFQYYEEEERQRGNFPDRFSGHQFPNYSSELNVNALLLGDSALYLCASILRGARGYTFGSGTRLTVV.

The V and J genes are TRBV5-1 and TRBJ1-6; D is uncertain. The germline gives CDR1 SGHRS, CDR2 YFSETQ. The CDR3 runs 16 residues. V dropped 0 bases and J dropped 7 bases, with 14 bases sitting between them. The CDR3 loop reads CASSLAGPGVNSPLHF. CDR3 nucleotides: TGCGCCAGCAGCTTGGCGGGTCCCGGCGTCAATTCACCCCTCCACTTT. The whole variable domain, filled in from reference TRBV5-1 and TRBJ1-6, reads KAGVTQTPRYLIKTRGQQVTLSCSPISGHRSVSWYQQTPGQGLQFLFEYFSETQRNKGNFPGRFSGRQFSNSRSEMNVSTLELGDSALYLCASSLAGPGVNSPLHFGNGTRLTVT.

The rearrangement joins TRBV3-1 (or the pseudogene TRBV3-2) to TRBJ1-4; D is ambiguous. The CDR3 contains 16 residues. Looked up from germline, CDR1 is LGHDT and CDR2 is YNNKEL (reference sequence). Trimming pared 5 bases from V and 0 bases from J, leaving 13 bases between. CDR3 sequence: CASSLKSAATNEKLFF. The CDR3 region has the DNA TGTGCCAGCAGCTTAAAGTCTGCTGCAACTAATGAAAAACTGTTTTTT.

The rearrangement uses TRBV4-1 and TRBJ2-7; D perhaps matches TRBD1 (6 bases). The CDR3 is 14 residues long. The germline V gene has CDR1 MGHRA and CDR2 YSYEKL. V shed 8 bases and J shed 6 bases, with 20 bases lying between them. CDR3 DNA: TGCGCCAGCCCTTTGGGGGCCGCGCTAACCGAGCAGTACTTC. This translates into CASPLGAALTEQYF.

This chain connects TRBV11-3 to TRBJ2-2, with 8 positions matching TRBD1. The CDR3 consists of 14 residues. The trim removed 6 bases at V and 4 bases at J, leaving 4 bases unmatched. From germline, CDR1 is SGHNT and CDR2 YENEEA. CDR3: CASSGQGSTGELFF. The CDR3 DNA reads TGTGCCAGCAGTGGACAGGGAAGCACCGGGGAGCTGTTTTTT.

CDR3 nucleotide sequence: TGTGCCAGCAGCCCCCTAGGGGTGGGAGTGGCTTACGAGCAGTACTTC. Translation gives CASSPLGVGVAYEQYF. V usage is TRBV3-1 (or the pseudogene TRBV3-2) and J usage is TRBJ2-7, with D perhaps matching TRBD1 or TRBD2 (5 bases each). V lost 4 bases to trimming and J lost 4 bases, with 20 bases between them. This CDR3 region has 16 residues. CDR1 and CDR2 (germline): LGHDT, YNNKEL (reference sequence).

This rearrangement joins TRBV27 to TRBJ1-1; tentative D call: TRBD1 (6 bases). This CDR3 contains 15 residues. CDR1 and CDR2 (germline): MNHEY, SMNVEV (reference sequence). V was clipped by 2 bases and J by 4 bases, with 14 bases between them. This chain's CDR3 is CASSLRRGEVTEAFF. In nucleotides, the CDR3 is TGTGCCAGCAGTTTAAGGAGGGGGGAAGTCACTGAAGCTTTCTTT.

V usage is TRBV18 and J usage is TRBJ1-3, with a tentative D call TRBD1 (5 bases). Trimming shortened V by 3 bases and J by 4 bases, and 16 bases separated the two germline ends. This CDR3 is 16 amino acids long. Germline assignment: CDR1 KGHSH and CDR2 LQKENI. In DNA, the CDR3 is TGTGCCAGCTCACCGTCCGGGACTCAAAAGGGAAACACCATATATTTT. This gives the protein CASSPSGTQKGNTIYF.

The genes are TRBV28 and TRBJ1-4; possibly TRBD1 for D (6 bases). The length of the CDR3 is 14 residues. The germline gives CDR1 MDHEN, CDR2 SYDVKM. V dropped 6 bases and J dropped 5 bases, with 13 bases sitting between them. CDR3: CASRWGGGNEKLFF. The CDR3 DNA is TGTGCCAGCAGGTGGGGGGGCGGCAATGAAAAACTGTTTTTT. Together with reference TRBV28 and TRBJ1-4, the CDR3 gives the full variable domain: DVKVTQSSRYLVKRTGEKVFLECVQDMDHENMFWYRQDPGLGLRLIYFSYDVKMKEKGDIPEGYSVSREKKERFSLILESASTNQTSMYLCASRWGGGNEKLFFGSGTQLSVL.

The V call is TRBV30, the J call TRBJ2-6; D is unresolved. Trimming shortened V by 2 bases and J by 0 bases, and 5 bases separated the two germline ends. CDR1 GTSNPN and CDR2 SVGIG come from the germline V gene (reference sequence). The CDR3 is 14 amino acids. For the CDR3, the DNA is TGTGCCTGGAGTCTAGGCTCTGGGGCCAACGTCCTGACTTTC. This gives the protein CAWSLGSGANVLTF.

The gene calls are TRBV5-5 and TRBJ1-2, with 9 positions matching TRBD1. Looked up from germline, CDR1 is SGHKS and CDR2 is YYEKEE (reference sequence). The trim removed 1 base at V and 1 base at J, leaving 14 bases unmatched. The CDR3 has 19 amino acids. CDR3 sequence reads: CASSLNLRQGGTFNYGYTF. Here the CDR3 DNA reads TGTGCCAGCAGCTTGAATCTTCGACAGGGGGGGACCTTTAACTATGGCTACACCTTC.